One sample yielded the 2 T cell receptor beta chains listed below, sequenced in a study of blood T cell repertoires in COVID-19. Measured with immunoSEQ multiplex PCR; TCRdb has only the in-frame clones, and not every one. Of 180,000 or so clones in the sample, approximately 90% were seen once. Sample: peripheral blood. These receptors originate from a woman under 40 with active or convalescent COVID-19.

The rearrangement uses TRBV18 and TRBJ1-2; no definite D call. CDR3 length: 14 residues. Trimming left V 0 bases short and J 6 bases short, with 11 bases between. Germline CDR1 KGHSH, CDR2 LQKENI. The CDR3 here is CASSPPQVYDGYTF. For the CDR3, the DNA is TGTGCCAGCTCACCACCGCAGGTTTATGATGGCTACACCTTC. Using reference TRBV18 and TRBJ1-2 for the parts outside the CDR3, the full variable domain is NAGVMQNPRHLVRRRGQEARLRCSPMKGHSHVYWYRQLPEEGLKFMVYLQKENIIDESGMPKERFSAEFPKEGPSILRIQQVVRGDSAAYFCASSPPQVYDGYTFGSGTRLTVV.

The chain recombines TRBV18 with TRBJ2-3; a weak D match, TRBD2 (6 bases). Germline CDR1 is KGHSH and CDR2 is LQKENI. Trimming left V 5 bases short and J 4 bases short, with 13 bases between. This CDR3 region has 14 residues. The CDR3 sequence is CASSAGSGPDTQYF. The DNA for the CDR3 is TGTGCCAGCTCAGCGGGAAGCGGCCCAGATACGCAGTATTTT.